This is a list of T cell receptor beta chains from one sample in a study of blood T cell repertoires in COVID-19. Only in-frame clones appear in the TCRdb table, and some are missing; sequencing was by immunoSEQ multiplex PCR. The data hold around 60,000 clones, with approximately 89% observed a single time. Input material: peripheral blood. The source of these receptors is an older woman with active COVID-19. CDR3s include the opening cysteine and the closing phenylalanine or tryptophan.

V	J	CDR3
TRBV7-3	TRBJ2-7	CASSPGRVGAVNSYEQYF
TRBV27	TRBJ2-7	CASSRQGPLEQYF
TRBV27	TRBJ2-5	CASSLVGQPPQETQYF
TRBV6-5	TRBJ2-5	CASSLDRGKTQYF
TRBV11-2	TRBJ2-1	CASSRGLAGGGGFF
TRBV6-2/TRBV6-3	TRBJ1-1	CASSRRQDRNTEAFF
TRBV4-1	TRBJ1-1	CASSQDEGARATEAFF
TRBV7-8	TRBJ1-3	CASSPRTGNTIYF
TRBV5-1	TRBJ2-7	CASSPDRGPYEQYF
TRBV29-1	TRBJ1-1	CSVENGVNTEAFF
TRBV12-3/TRBV12-4	TRBJ1-1	CASSFGQVTEAFF
TRBV7-2	TRBJ1-2	CASRVGPLSYTF
TRBV5-4	TRBJ2-1	CASSPPGRNEQFF
TRBV11-3	TRBJ2-2	CASSPQSGANPTGELFF
TRBV12-5	TRBJ1-1	CASGGSLPEAFF
TRBV2	TRBJ2-2	CASSAERGVPGELFF
TRBV19	TRBJ2-7	CASSTSGTGFYEQYF
TRBV7-8	TRBJ2-1	CASSLLRGEQFF
TRBV4-1	TRBJ2-1	CASSRNREGTYNEQFF
TRBV11-3	TRBJ2-3	CASSQDRASTDTQYF
TRBV3-1/TRBV3-2	TRBJ2-7	CASSSGSRAYEQYF
TRBV7-8	TRBJ1-2	CASSLAGASGGYTF
TRBV30	TRBJ1-5	CAWSGQVHQPQHF
TRBV2	TRBJ2-3	CASSGGGLALDTQYF
TRBV19	TRBJ1-2	CASSSLTGPYGYTF
TRBV12-3/TRBV12-4	TRBJ1-3	CASSSYSGNTIYF
TRBV10-3	TRBJ1-2	CAIWKDRGSYGYTF
TRBV18	TRBJ1-1	CASSPSQSNTEAFF
TRBV6-2/TRBV6-3	TRBJ2-7	CASSPLESNEQYF